This entry lists 20 T cell receptor beta chains sequenced from one sample in a study of cytomegalovirus exposure and HLA in healthy donors. Sequenced by immunoSEQ multiplex PCR; TCRdb stores in-frame clones only, minus some. Of 300,000 to 450,000 clones in the sample, 86% are singletons; the top ten hold under 0.9%. Sequencing used PBMCs. The receptors come from a woman between 18 and 29 years old in good health and CMV-seronegative.

This clone has only one observation. This chain joins TRBV5-4 and TRBJ1-2, with unresolved D. The V end was cut by 2 bases, the J end by 4 bases, with 6 bases between. This CDR3 contains 12 residues. Looked up from germline, CDR1 is SGHNT and CDR2 is YYREEE (reference sequence). The CDR3 DNA reads as TGTGCCAGCAGCTTAGGAGCCTATGGCTACACCTTC. This encodes CASSLGAYGYTF. Using reference TRBV5-4 and TRBJ1-2 for the parts outside the CDR3, the full variable domain is ETGVTQSPTHLIKTRGQQVTLRCSSQSGHNTVSWYQQALGQGPQFIFQYYREEENGRGNFPPRFSGLQFPNYSSELNVNALELDDSALYLCASSLGAYGYTFGSGTRLTVV.

This clone has just a few counts. The gene calls are TRBV2 and TRBJ1-2; tentatively, D is TRBD1 (5 bases). V dropped 7 bases and J dropped 3 bases, with 9 bases sitting between them. Germline V gives CDR1 SNHLY, CDR2 FYNNEI. The CDR3 contains 12 residues. CDR3 region: CASTGRDYGYTF. The CDR3 bases are TGTGCCAGCACTGGCAGGGACTATGGCTACACCTTC.

The chain has TRBV2 and TRBJ2-5, with D perhaps TRBD2 (6 bases). Deletions cut 3 bases from V and 5 bases from J, with 16 bases between. Germline V CDR1 and CDR2: SNHLY, FYNNEI. This CDR3 comprises 15 residues. The CDR3 sequence: CASSDSRGGRETQYF. The CDR3 bases are TGTGCCAGCAGTGATTCCCGGGGAGGTAGGGAGACCCAGTACTTC.

V is TRBV7-2 and J is TRBJ2-5, with 7 bases matching TRBD2. The V segment lost 5 bases and the J segment 2 bases; nucleotides outside the gene matches: 11. CDR1 is SGHTA, CDR2 FQGNSA, per germline. The CDR3 is 16 residues long. This CDR3 reads CASSPQGLAEQETQYF. DNA of the CDR3: TGTGCCAGCAGCCCCCAGGGCCTAGCGGAACAAGAGACCCAGTACTTC. The variable domain in full, completed from reference TRBV7-2 and TRBJ2-5, reads GAGVSQSPSNKVTEKGKDVELRCDPISGHTALYWYRQSLGQGLEFLIYFQGNSAPDKSGLPSDRFSAERTGGSVSTLTIQRTQQEDSAVYLCASSPQGLAEQETQYFGPGTRLLVL.

The rearrangement uses TRBV6-1 and TRBJ2-7; TRBD2 is a possible D gene (7 bases). The CDR3 loop spans 14 amino acids. The germline CDR1 and CDR2 sequences are MNHNS and SASEGT. With 10 bases removed from V and 5 bases from J, the gap between germline ends came to 21 bases. CDR3 residues: CATGGVGAPNEQYF. Here the CDR3 DNA reads TGTGCCACGGGGGGTGTGGGGGCCCCCAACGAGCAGTACTTC.

This clone has a single count. This rearrangement joins TRBV19 to TRBJ2-2; tentative D call: TRBD2 (5 bases). With 5 bases removed from V and 0 bases from J, the gap between germline ends came to 25 bases. CDR3 length equals 20 residues. Germline loops: CDR1 LNHDA, CDR2 SQIVND (reference sequence). The CDR3 DNA reads as TGTGCCAGTAGTGTATTTCTGAGGAGAGGGCAGCTCCCGAACACCGGGGAGCTGTTTTTT. It codes for CASSVFLRRGQLPNTGELFF.

The rearrangement joins TRBV6-1 to TRBJ2-6; 8 bases are shared with TRBD1. The V gene end was trimmed by 4 bases and the J gene end by 1 base; junction bases not matched to a gene: 9. From germline, CDR1 is MNHNS and CDR2 SASEGT. CDR3 length: 18 amino acids. CDR3 in DNA: TGTGCCAGCAGTGCCCGGACAGGGCTTCTGTCTGGGGCCAACGTCCTGACTTTC. Residues: CASSARTGLLSGANVLTF.

The rearrangement links TRBV29-1 to TRBJ2-5, with 11 bases identical to TRBD1. Losses at the gene ends were 6 bases for V and 2 bases for J; bases not matched to a gene: 14. The length of the CDR3 is 17 residues. Germline V CDR1 and CDR2: SQVTM, ANQGSEA. DNA for the CDR3: TGCAGCGTCCATAATTTGGGGACAGGGGGGGCACAAGAGACCCAGTACTTC. Amino acid sequence: CSVHNLGTGGAQETQYF. Supplemented by reference TRBV29-1 and TRBJ2-5, the full variable domain reads SAVISQKPSRDICQRGTSLTIQCQVDSQVTMMFWYRQQPGQSLTLIATANQGSEATYESGFVIDKFPISRPNLTFSTLTVSNMSPEDSSIYLCSVHNLGTGGAQETQYFGPGTRLLVL.

The chain recombines TRBV12-2 with TRBJ2-7; the table's D call, TRBD1, has no DNA check behind it. TRBV12-2 is annotated as a pseudogene. The CDR3 consists of 17 residues. CDR3 region: CASRLEVRDSLSYEQYF. CDR3 sequence (DNA): TGTGCAAGTCGCTTAGAGGTCCGCGACAGTCTATCCTACGAGCAGTACTTC.

The chain joins TRBV2 to TRBJ1-2; possibly TRBD1 for D (5 bases). Germline lookup yields CDR1 SNHLY and CDR2 FYNNEI. The CDR3 has 15 residues. V shed 4 bases and J shed 4 bases, with 16 bases lying between them. DNA for the CDR3: TGTGCCAGCAGTGTGGACCCGCCCCAGGGCTATGGCTACACCTTC. Protein product: CASSVDPPQGYGYTF.

The chain is built from TRBV6-1 and TRBJ1-6; 10 nucleotides line up with TRBD1. J was trimmed by 7 bases and V by 6 bases; bases with no gene match: 0. Germline CDR1 is MNHNS and CDR2 is SASEGT. The CDR3 runs to 13 residues. CDR3 coding DNA: TGTGCCAGCAGGACAGGGGGCAATTCACCCCTCCACTTT. This translates into CASRTGGNSPLHF.

The CDR3 DNA reads TGTGCCAGCAGTGCCGGGACAGGGAACTACGAGCAGTACTTC. Translating gives CASSAGTGNYEQYF. V usage is TRBV6-4 and J usage is TRBJ2-7, with 9 nucleotides matching TRBD1. Germline V CDR1 and CDR2: MRHNA, SNTAGT. The V and J ends lost 4 bases and 3 bases, in that order; junction bases with no gene match: 4. The CDR3 length is 14 residues.

The CDR3 nucleotides read TGTGCCAGCAGTATCATTCACGGGACAGGGGACACCGGGGAGCTGTTTTTT. Translating it yields CASSIIHGTGDTGELFF. The rearrangement joins TRBV28 to TRBJ2-2; 10 positions agree with TRBD1. CDR1 is MDHEN, CDR2 SYDVKM, per germline. J gave up 3 bases and V 5 bases, and 9 bases lay outside the gene matches. The CDR3 totals 17 residues.

This clone is a singleton in its sample. A far larger clone is a single base away, which makes a read error likely. The gene calls are TRBV6-5 and TRBJ1-2, with 7 bases identical to TRBD1. The germline V gene has CDR1 MNHEY and CDR2 SVGAGI. V shed 5 bases and J 2 bases; nucleotides not matched to a gene: 2. This CDR3 has 13 amino acids. In DNA form, the CDR3 reads TGTGCCAGCAGTCCGGGACAGAACTATGGCTACACCTTC. Its protein is CASSPGQNYGYTF.

The V gene is TRBV19, the J gene TRBJ2-1; maybe TRBD2 (6 bases). V was pared by 7 bases and J by 0 bases, with 16 bases between. The CDR3 extends over 16 amino acids. The germline gives CDR1 LNHDA, CDR2 SQIVND (reference sequence). This chain's CDR3 is CASNRLGGHSYNEQFF. The CDR3, as DNA: TGTGCCAGTAATCGCCTCGGAGGGCACTCCTACAATGAGCAGTTCTTC.

This clone was observed a handful of times. The chain links TRBV5-4 to TRBJ1-5, with D perhaps TRBD1 (5 bases). This CDR3 is built from 16 residues. Trimming shortened V by 3 bases and J by 2 bases, and 15 bases separated the two germline ends. Germline CDR1 reads SGHNT; CDR2 reads YYREEE (reference sequence). DNA for the CDR3: TGTGCCAGCAGCTCACACCAGGGATGGGGCAATCAGCCCCAGCATTTT. Translated: CASSSHQGWGNQPQHF.

The chain has TRBV5-1 and TRBJ1-1, with D perhaps matching TRBD1 (5 bases). The CDR3 is 13 amino acids. V dropped 3 bases and J dropped 0 bases, with 6 bases sitting between them. CDR1 is SGHRS, CDR2 YFSETQ, per germline. The CDR3 loop is CASSYRMNTEAFF. The CDR3 DNA follows: TGCGCCAGCAGCTACAGGATGAACACTGAAGCTTTCTTT.

This chain connects TRBV14 to TRBJ1-3; D gene uncertain. The germline gives CDR1 SGHDN, CDR2 FVKESK. The CDR3 is made up of 13 amino acids. V lost 1 base and J lost 4, with 5 bases in between. CDR3 in DNA: TGTGCCAGCAGCCAAGTTAGAGGAAACACCATATATTTT. This translates into CASSQVRGNTIYF.

The chain carries TRBV29-1 and TRBJ1-1, with D possibly TRBD1 on 6 matching bases. This CDR3 has 13 residues. The germline V gene encodes CDR1 SQVTM and CDR2 ANQGSEA. The CDR3 loop reads CAGVYQLDTEAFF. The CDR3, as DNA: TGCGCAGGGGTATATCAGTTGGACACTGAAGCTTTCTTT.

The chain links TRBV6-1 to TRBJ1-1, with D possibly matching TRBD1 (6 bases). V lost 10 bases to trimming and J lost 4 bases, with 16 bases between them. This CDR3 comprises 13 residues. Germline V gene data show CDR1 as MNHNS and CDR2 as SASEGT. CDR3 bases: TGTGCCACCTCCCATCAAGGGGGCACTGAAGCTTTCTTT. Its translation is CATSHQGGTEAFF.